This TCR beta chain comes out of a study of tumor-infiltrating lymphocytes in primary liver carcinoma. Study-wide results and caveats: Left bulk and unsorted, the samples did not allow CD4+ and CD8+ repertoires to be compared.

The authors took blood RNA from unsorted whole blood and also extracted germline DNA. Remarks on this clonotype: Its antigen is still unknown.

Production of TCR beta cDNA used roughly 0.55 ug total RNA together with a constant-region primer. The TCR beta library was amplified through three nested multiplex PCR rounds in a modified ARM-PCR procedure. A C-beta reverse primer and TRBV1-TRBV30 forward primers served in each of the first two PCR rounds, at approximately 10 cycles apiece. From the multiplex PCR reads, TCRdb called clonotypes with MiXCR, one entry per CDR3 protein. The sample includes about 320,000 distinct CDR3 sequences, 65% of them seen just once. The germline V gene encodes CDR1 SGHTA and CDR2 FQGNSA. This CDR3 spans 15 amino acids. V was pared by 1 base and J by 9 bases, with 16 bases between.

Sequenced: peripheral blood. This TCR was sampled from a man aged 35 to 55 with primary liver carcinoma and hepatitis B virus infection. The rearrangement links TRBV7-2 to TRBJ2-1; D unclear. The CDR3 is CASSLDRVGIGEQFF. CDR3 bases: TGTGCCAGCAGCTTAGATAGGGTCGGAATCGGTGAGCAGTTCTTC.